This T cell receptor beta chain was sequenced during a study of T cell repertoires in cytomegalovirus infection. TCRdb passed the reads through MiXCR, listing each CDR3 protein once. The sample contains 650,000 to 850,000 distinct CDR3 sequences, almost 30% of which appear only once. This clonotype has ten or more counts. Its specificity is not known. Sample: cultured CD8+ T cells from PBMCs, taken from culture after CMV antigen stimulation. This TCR came from a human donor in good health (CMV status not recorded). Some clones in this sample may be carry-over from other donors' samples.

The CDR3: CASSLASGQGAYEQYF. CDR3 nucleotide sequence: TGTGCCAGCAGCTTGGCCTCGGGACAGGGGGCCTACGAGCAGTACTTC. The gene calls are TRBV7-6 and TRBJ2-7, with 11 bases fitting TRBD1. Trimming at V came to 3 bases and at J to 2 bases, leaving 6 bases not matched to a gene. Germline loops: CDR1 SGHVS, CDR2 FNYEAQ. The CDR3 is 16 amino acids.